This TCR beta chain was obtained from a study of blood T cell repertoires in COVID-19. The CDR3 runs to 14 residues. Per the germline V gene, CDR1 is LGHDT and CDR2 is YNNKEL (reference sequence). J lost 6 bases, V lost 8 bases, and 8 bases had no gene match. Sequenced by immunoSEQ multiplex PCR; TCRdb stores in-frame clones only, minus some. The sample includes 88,000 or so clones, 85% of them seen just once. This clonotype originated in a man in his sixties with acute or convalescent COVID-19. The rearrangement uses TRBV3-1 (or the pseudogene TRBV3-2) and TRBJ2-2, with 8 bases fitting TRBD2. The sample consisted of peripheral blood. The CDR3 DNA is TGTGCCAGCGGAGGACTAGCCGGTGCCGGGGAGCTGTTTTTT. It codes for CASGGLAGAGELFF.